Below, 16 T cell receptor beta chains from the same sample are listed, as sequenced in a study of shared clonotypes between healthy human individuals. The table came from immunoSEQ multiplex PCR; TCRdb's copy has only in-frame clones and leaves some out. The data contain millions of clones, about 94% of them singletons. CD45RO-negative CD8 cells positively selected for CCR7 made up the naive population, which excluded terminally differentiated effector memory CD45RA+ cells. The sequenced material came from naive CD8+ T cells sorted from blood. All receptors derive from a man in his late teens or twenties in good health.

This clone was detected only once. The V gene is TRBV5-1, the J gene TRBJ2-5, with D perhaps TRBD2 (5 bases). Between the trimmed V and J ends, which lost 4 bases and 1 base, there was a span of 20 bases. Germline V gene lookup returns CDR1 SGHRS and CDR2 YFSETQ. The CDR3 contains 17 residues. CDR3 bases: TGCGCCAGCAGCCCCACTGGCACACGAGGGTCCCAAGAGACCCAGTACTTC. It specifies CASSPTGTRGSQETQYF.

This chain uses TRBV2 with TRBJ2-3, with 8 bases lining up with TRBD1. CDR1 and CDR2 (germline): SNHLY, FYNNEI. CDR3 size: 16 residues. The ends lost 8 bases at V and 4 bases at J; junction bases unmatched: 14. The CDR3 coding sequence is TGTGCCAGCGGTTTTGCGGGACAGGCAATAGCAGATACGCAGTATTTT. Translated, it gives CASGFAGQAIADTQYF.

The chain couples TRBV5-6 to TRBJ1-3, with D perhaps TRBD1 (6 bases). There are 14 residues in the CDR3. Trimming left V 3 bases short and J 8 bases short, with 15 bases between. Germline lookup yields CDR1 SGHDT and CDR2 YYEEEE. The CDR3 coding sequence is TGTGCCAGCAGCTGGGGACAAAAGGAGTACACCATATATTTT. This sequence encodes CASSWGQKEYTIYF. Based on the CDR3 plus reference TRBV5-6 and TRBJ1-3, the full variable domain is DAGVTQSPTHLIKTRGQQVTLRCSPKSGHDTVSWYQQALGQGPQFIFQYYEEEERQRGNFPDRFSGHQFPNYSSELNVNALLLGDSALYLCASSWGQKEYTIYFGEGSWLTVV.

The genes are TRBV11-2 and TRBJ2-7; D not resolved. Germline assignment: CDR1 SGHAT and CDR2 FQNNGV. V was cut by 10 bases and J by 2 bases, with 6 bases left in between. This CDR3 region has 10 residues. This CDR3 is CATLPYEQYF. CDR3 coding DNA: TGTGCCACCCTACCCTACGAGCAGTACTTC.

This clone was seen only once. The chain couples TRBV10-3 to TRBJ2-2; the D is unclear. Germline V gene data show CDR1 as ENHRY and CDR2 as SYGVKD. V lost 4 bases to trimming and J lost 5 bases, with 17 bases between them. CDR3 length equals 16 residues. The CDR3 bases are TGTGCCATCAGTGTATTACAGTCTGAAGGAACCGGGGAGCTGTTTTTT. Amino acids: CAISVLQSEGTGELFF.

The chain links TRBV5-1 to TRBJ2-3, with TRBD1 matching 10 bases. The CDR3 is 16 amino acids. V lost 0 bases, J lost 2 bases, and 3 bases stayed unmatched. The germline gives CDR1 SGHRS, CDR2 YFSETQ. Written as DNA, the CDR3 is TGCGCCAGCAGCTTGGACGACAGGGGGCTCACAGATACGCAGTATTTT. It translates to CASSLDDRGLTDTQYF.

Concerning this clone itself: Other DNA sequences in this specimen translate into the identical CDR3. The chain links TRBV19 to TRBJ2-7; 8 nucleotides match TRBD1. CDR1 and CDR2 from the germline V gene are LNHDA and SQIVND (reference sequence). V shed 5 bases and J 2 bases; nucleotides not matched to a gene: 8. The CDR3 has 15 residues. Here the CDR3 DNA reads TGTGCCAGTAGTCCGCTGGGGACAGGACCCTACGAGCAGTACTTC. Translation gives CASSPLGTGPYEQYF.

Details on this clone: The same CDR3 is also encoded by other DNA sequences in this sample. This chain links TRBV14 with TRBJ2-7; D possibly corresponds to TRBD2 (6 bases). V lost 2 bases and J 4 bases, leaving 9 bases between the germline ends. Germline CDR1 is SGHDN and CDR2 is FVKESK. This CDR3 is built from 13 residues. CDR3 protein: CASSQFGGYEQYF. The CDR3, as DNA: TGTGCCAGCAGCCAATTCGGGGGTTACGAGCAGTACTTC.

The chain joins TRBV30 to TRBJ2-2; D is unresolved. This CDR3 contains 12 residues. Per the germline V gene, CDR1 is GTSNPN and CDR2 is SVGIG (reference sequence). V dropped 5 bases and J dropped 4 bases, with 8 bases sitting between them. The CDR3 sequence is CAWVGFTGELFF. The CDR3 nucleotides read TGTGCCTGGGTTGGGTTCACCGGGGAGCTGTTTTTT.

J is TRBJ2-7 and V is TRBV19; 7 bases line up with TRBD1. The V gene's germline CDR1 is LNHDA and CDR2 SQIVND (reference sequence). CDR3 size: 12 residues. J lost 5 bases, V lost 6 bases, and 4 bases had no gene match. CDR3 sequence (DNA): TGTGCCAGTAGCGACAGGGTGGACGAGCAGTACTTC. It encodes CASSDRVDEQYF. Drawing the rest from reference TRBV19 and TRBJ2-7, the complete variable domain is DGGITQSPKYLFRKEGQNVTLSCEQNLNHDAMYWYRQDPGQGLRLIYYSQIVNDFQKGDIAEGYSVSREKKESFPLTVTSAQKNPTAFYLCASSDRVDEQYFGPGTRLTVT.

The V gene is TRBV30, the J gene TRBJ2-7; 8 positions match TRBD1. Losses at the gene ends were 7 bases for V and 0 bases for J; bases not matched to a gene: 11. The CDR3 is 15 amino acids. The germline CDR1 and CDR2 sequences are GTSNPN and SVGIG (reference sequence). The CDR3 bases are TGTGCCTCCCCCACCTGGACAGGGAGCTCCTACGAGCAGTACTTC. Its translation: CASPTWTGSSYEQYF.

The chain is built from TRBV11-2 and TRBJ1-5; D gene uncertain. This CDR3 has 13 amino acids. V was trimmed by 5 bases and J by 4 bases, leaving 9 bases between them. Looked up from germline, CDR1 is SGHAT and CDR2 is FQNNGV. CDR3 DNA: TGTGCCAGCAGCCACTGGGAGAATCAGCCCCAGCATTTT. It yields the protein CASSHWENQPQHF.

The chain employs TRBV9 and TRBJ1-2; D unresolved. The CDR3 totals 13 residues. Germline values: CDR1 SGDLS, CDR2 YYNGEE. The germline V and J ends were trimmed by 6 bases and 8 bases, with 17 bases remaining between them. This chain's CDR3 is CASNMGGLEGYTF. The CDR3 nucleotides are TGTGCCAGCAACATGGGCGGGCTTGAGGGCTACACCTTC.

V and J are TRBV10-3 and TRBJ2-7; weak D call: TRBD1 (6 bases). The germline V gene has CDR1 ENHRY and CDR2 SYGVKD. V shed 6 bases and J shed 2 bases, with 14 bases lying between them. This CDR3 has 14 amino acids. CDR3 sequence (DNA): TGTGCCATCAGCCTGACAGGTATCGCCTACGAGCAGTACTTC. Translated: CAISLTGIAYEQYF.

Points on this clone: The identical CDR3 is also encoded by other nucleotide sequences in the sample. The CDR3 sequence: CASSQLAGGLYEQYF. The DNA for the CDR3 is TGCGCCAGCAGCCAATTAGCGGGAGGGCTCTACGAGCAGTACTTC. This chain links TRBV4-1 with TRBJ2-7; 11 positions agree with TRBD2. The length of the CDR3 is 15 residues. Germline-derived CDR1 and CDR2 are MGHRA and YSYEKL. V trimming: 2 bases; J trimming: 3 bases; junction bases outside the gene matches: 3.

The CDR3 reads CATKPTGTPRDTGELFF. CDR3 in DNA: TGTGCCACCAAACCAACCGGGACTCCGAGGGACACCGGGGAGCTGTTTTTT. The gene calls are TRBV27 and TRBJ2-2; TRBD2 is a possible D gene (6 bases). This CDR3 contains 17 residues. The germline CDR1 and CDR2 sequences are MNHEY and SMNVEV (reference sequence). With 10 bases removed from V and 3 bases from J, the gap between germline ends came to 24 bases.